The table lists the clone carrying this T cell receptor (beta chain) with a few counts. This entry comes from a study of T cell clones after liver transplantation. Looking at the study overall: TCRbeta sequencing after a pre-transplant mixed lymphocyte reaction identified graft-donor-reactive clones, later tracked in post-transplant blood.

Profiling relied on immunoSEQ multiplex PCR, and the TCRdb table lists in-frame clones only, not all of them. The sample carries some 15,000 clones, 92% recorded once. There are 13 residues in the CDR3. CDR1 is SGHNT and CDR2 is YYREEE in the germline V gene (reference sequence). With 0 bases clipped from V and 6 bases from J, the junction kept 0 bases outside the gene matches. The clonotype comes from a human donor who received a liver transplant. The J gene is TRBJ1-2, the V gene TRBV5-4; 9 bases line up with TRBD1. This specimen consisted of CD8+ T cells from blood, obtained before liver transplant. DNA of the CDR3: TGTGCCAGCAGCTTGGGGGACAGGGATGGCTACACCTTC. Translated: CASSLGDRDGYTF. The full variable domain, its missing parts supplied by reference TRBV5-4 and TRBJ1-2, is ETGVTQSPTHLIKTRGQQVTLRCSSQSGHNTVSWYQQALGQGPQFIFQYYREEENGRGNFPPRFSGLQFPNYSSELNVNALELDDSALYLCASSLGDRDGYTFGSGTRLTVV.